The 27 T cell receptor beta chains given below trace back to one sample, sequenced in a study of blood T cells in healthy people across ages. Then a second PCR, running about 6 to 11 cycles, was carried out with a sample-barcoded 5' primer and a J-beta primer mix. In TCRdb, the 5' RACE reads were re-called with MiXCR into one record per CDR3 protein. The repertoire holds 1.5 million to 1.9 million distinct CDR3 sequences, roughly 43% seen once, with approximately 4.1% in the top ten. The sequenced material came from blood. These TCRs come from a young woman in good health.

The V and J genes are TRBV19 and TRBJ2-1; 7 positions agree with TRBD2. The CDR3 is 13 amino acids. From germline, CDR1 is LNHDA and CDR2 SQIVND (reference sequence). With 9 bases clipped from V and 7 bases from J, the junction kept 9 bases outside the gene matches. CDR3 DNA sequence: TGTGCCAGCATCGGACTAGAGCAGAATGAGCAGTTCTTC. Amino acid sequence: CASIGLEQNEQFF.

This clonotype was found many times. The chain combines TRBV29-1 with TRBJ2-7; 7 bases align to TRBD2. V shed 6 bases and J 0 bases; nucleotides not matched to a gene: 8. The CDR3 runs to 14 residues. Germline lookup yields CDR1 SQVTM and CDR2 ANQGSEA. The CDR3 DNA is TGCAGCGTATCAAGCGGGGTCAGCTCCTACGAGCAGTACTTC. This codes for CSVSSGVSSYEQYF.

This clonotype occurred a few times. The chain joins TRBV7-2 to TRBJ2-3; 10 bases fit TRBD2. Germline loops: CDR1 SGHTA, CDR2 FQGNSA. The CDR3 contains 18 residues. V lost 1 base, J lost 3 bases, and 10 bases stayed unmatched. The CDR3 region has the DNA TGTGCCAGCAGCTTAGTCCCCCTCTCTAGCGGGAGTACAGATACGCAGTATTTT. It yields the protein CASSLVPLSSGSTDTQYF.

V gene TRBV5-1 combines with J gene TRBJ2-5; 10 nucleotides match TRBD1. The CDR3 has 14 amino acids. Trimming removed 3 bases from V and 5 bases from J; junction bases left unmatched: 4. Germline V gives CDR1 SGHRS, CDR2 YFSETQ. CDR3 DNA sequence: TGCGCCAGCAGCTCGGGACAGGGGTTCGAGACCCAGTACTTC. It specifies CASSSGQGFETQYF.

This clonotype was seen only a few times. The chain couples TRBV4-3 to TRBJ1-1, with 7 bases identical to TRBD1. CDR3 length: 16 residues. From germline, CDR1 is LGHNA and CDR2 YSLEER. The V segment lost 2 bases and the J segment 0 bases; nucleotides outside the gene matches: 6. The CDR3 loop is CASSQPRTGLNTEAFF. CDR3 nucleotide sequence: TGCGCCAGCAGCCAACCCCGGACAGGCTTGAACACTGAAGCTTTCTTT.

This clonotype has just a few counts. The chain combines TRBV20-1 with TRBJ1-2; D not certain. Germline lookup yields CDR1 DFQATT and CDR2 SNEGSKA (reference sequence). The V and J ends lost 3 bases and 11 bases respectively, with 13 bases between them. There are 11 residues in the CDR3. The CDR3 DNA follows: TGCAGTGCTAGTAAACCCCCGAGATACACCTTC. Amino acid sequence: CSASKPPRYTF.

The chain combines TRBV5-8 with TRBJ2-3; 7 nucleotides agree with TRBD2. V gave up 4 bases and J gave up 5 bases; unmatched junction bases: 16. The CDR3 consists of 17 residues. CDR1 is SGHTS and CDR2 is YDEGEE in the germline V gene. CDR3 sequence (DNA): TGTGCCAGCAGCGACCCGAGAGCGGCGGGAGCCTTAGATACGCAGTATTTT. Translation gives CASSDPRAAGALDTQYF.

This clonotype was counted once. This chain joins TRBV6-6 and TRBJ2-2; 10 nucleotides agree with TRBD1. Per the germline V gene, CDR1 is MNHNY and CDR2 is SVGAGI (reference sequence). The ends lost 5 bases at V and 7 bases at J; junction bases unmatched: 7. The CDR3 contains 15 residues. Written as DNA, the CDR3 is TGTGCCAGCAGTCGGTCCCGGGACAGGGGCGGGGAGCTGTTTTTT. This codes for CASSRSRDRGGELFF.

This clonotype was observed a few times. The chain couples TRBV13 to TRBJ2-1; D possibly corresponds to TRBD2 (6 bases). The CDR3 is 16 residues long. CDR1 is PRHDT and CDR2 is FYEKMQ in the germline V gene (reference sequence). V lost 1 base and J 2 bases, leaving 12 bases between the germline ends. CDR3 bases: TGTGCCAGCAGCTTAGAGGAGGGTAGAACCTACAATGAGCAGTTCTTC. Encoded protein: CASSLEEGRTYNEQFF.

The sample holds many counts of this clonotype. The gene calls are TRBV20-1 and TRBJ2-1; D uncertain. Looked up from germline, CDR1 is DFQATT and CDR2 is SNEGSKA (reference sequence). The CDR3 has 11 amino acids. V lost 4 bases and J 2 bases, leaving 3 bases between the germline ends. The CDR3 region is CSAKTYNEQFF. DNA of the CDR3: TGCAGTGCTAAGACCTACAATGAGCAGTTCTTC.

V gene TRBV9 combines with J gene TRBJ2-2, with unresolved D. The CDR3 spans 18 residues. V lost 0 bases and J lost 0, with 15 bases in between. Germline lookup yields CDR1 SGDLS and CDR2 YYNGEE. CDR3 region: CASSVELPDISNTGELFF. The CDR3 nucleotides are TGTGCCAGCAGCGTAGAGCTCCCAGATATATCGAACACCGGGGAGCTGTTTTTT. The whole variable domain, filled in from reference TRBV9 and TRBJ2-2, reads DSGVTQTPKHLITATGQRVTLRCSPRSGDLSVYWYQQSLDQGLQFLIQYYNGEERAKGNILERFSAQQFPDLHSELNLSSLELGDSALYFCASSVELPDISNTGELFFGEGSRLTVL.

The V gene is TRBV12-5, the J gene TRBJ2-3; a possible D gene is TRBD2 (6 bases). This CDR3 has 16 amino acids. CDR1 is LGHNT and CDR2 is FRNRAP in the germline V gene. Between the trimmed V and J ends, which lost 1 base and 2 bases, there was a span of 13 bases. The CDR3: CASGLAPGLPTDTQYF. The CDR3 nucleotides read TGTGCTAGTGGTTTGGCACCGGGACTGCCCACAGATACGCAGTATTTT.

This rearrangement joins TRBV20-1 to TRBJ2-1; weak D call: TRBD2 (6 bases). The germline gives CDR1 DFQATT, CDR2 SNEGSKA (reference sequence). The CDR3 runs to 12 residues. The germline V and J ends were trimmed by 5 bases and 9 bases, with 14 bases remaining between them. The CDR3 DNA sequence: TGCAGTGCTCCGACTAGTACAATTGAGCAGTTCTTC. It yields the protein CSAPTSTIEQFF.

The CDR3 DNA reads TGTGCCAGCAGCGATCGGGGGACTAGCAACAATGAGCAGTTCTTC. Residues: CASSDRGTSNNEQFF. The chain is built from TRBV9 and TRBJ2-1; 9 bases fit TRBD2. Germline-derived CDR1 and CDR2 are SGDLS and YYNGEE. CDR3 size: 15 residues. V shed 3 bases, J shed 5 bases, and the junction held 6 bases outside the gene matches.

This clonotype is a singleton in its sample. This sequence joins TRBV18 and TRBJ2-5, with TRBD2 identical over 9 bases. CDR1 and CDR2 from the germline V gene are KGHSH and LQKENI. The trim removed 6 bases at V and 0 bases at J, leaving 8 bases unmatched. The CDR3 runs 16 residues. CDR3 amino acids: CASSRDSGGYQETQYF. The DNA for the CDR3 is TGTGCCAGCTCCCGAGATAGCGGGGGTTACCAAGAGACCCAGTACTTC.

There are many counts of this clonotype. The genes are TRBV15 and TRBJ2-6; no clear D gene. The CDR3 runs 15 residues. V lost 0 bases to trimming and J lost 0 bases, with 3 bases between them. Per the germline V gene, CDR1 is LNHNV and CDR2 is YYDKDF (reference sequence). CDR3 sequence: CATSREDSGANVLTF. CDR3 in DNA: TGTGCCACCAGCAGAGAAGACTCTGGGGCCAACGTCCTGACTTTC.

The chain has TRBV11-2 and TRBJ2-3, with 10 positions matching TRBD2. This CDR3 spans 16 amino acids. V lost 4 bases, J lost 1 base, and 5 bases stayed unmatched. Germline CDR1 is SGHAT and CDR2 is FQNNGV. The CDR3 spells CASSWVGTSGTDTQYF. Here the CDR3 DNA reads TGTGCCAGCAGCTGGGTCGGGACTAGCGGCACAGATACGCAGTATTTT. Supplemented by reference TRBV11-2 and TRBJ2-3, the full variable domain reads EAGVAQSPRYKIIEKRQSVAFWCNPISGHATLYWYQQILGQGPKLLIQFQNNGVVDDSQLPKDRFSAERLKGVDSTLKIQPAKLEDSAVYLCASSWVGTSGTDTQYFGPGTRLTVL.

About this clonotype itself: Germline and junction disagree at one end, which may indicate a read error. J is TRBJ2-1 and V is TRBV7-7, with D possibly TRBD1 on 6 matching bases. Per germline, CDR1 SSHAT and CDR2 FNYEAQ (reference sequence). This CDR3 is 15 amino acids long. The chain's CDR3 is CASSLWLGAHNEQFF. The CDR3, as DNA: TGTGCTAGCAGCTTATGGTTGGGGGCCCACAATGAGCAGTTCTTC.

This clonotype was counted a few times. This chain joins TRBV18 and TRBJ1-2; D remains unclear. Germline V gives CDR1 KGHSH, CDR2 LQKENI. The CDR3 is 12 amino acids. Trimming took 2 bases from V and 8 from J, leaving 9 bases between them. DNA of the CDR3: TGTGCCAGCTCACCAACGGTTAGGGGCTACACCTTC. Its translation is CASSPTVRGYTF. The whole variable domain, filled in from reference TRBV18 and TRBJ1-2, reads NAGVMQNPRHLVRRRGQEARLRCSPMKGHSHVYWYRQLPEEGLKFMVYLQKENIIDESGMPKERFSAEFPKEGPSILRIQQVVRGDSAAYFCASSPTVRGYTFGSGTRLTVV.

This chain links TRBV20-1 with TRBJ1-5, with 10 bases lining up with TRBD1. The trim removed 4 bases at V and 6 bases at J, leaving 6 bases unmatched. Per germline, CDR1 DFQATT and CDR2 SNEGSKA (reference sequence). This CDR3 is built from 14 residues. The CDR3 spells CSAKTGGSGQPQHF. DNA for the CDR3: TGCAGTGCTAAGACAGGGGGCTCGGGTCAGCCCCAGCATTTT.

In its sample, this clonotype was seen a few times. The V gene is TRBV5-1, the J gene TRBJ1-2; D is possibly TRBD1 (5 bases). Between the trimmed V and J ends, which lost 3 bases and 6 bases, there was a span of 12 bases. Germline V gene lookup returns CDR1 SGHRS and CDR2 YFSETQ. This CDR3 region has 13 residues. DNA of the CDR3: TGCGCCAGCAGCTCCCCAGGGAGCGATGGCTACACCTTC. It yields the protein CASSSPGSDGYTF.

This clonotype was counted a few times. The genes are TRBV12-3 or TRBV12-4 and TRBJ2-3, with no clear D. The CDR3 is made up of 11 amino acids. Trimming left V 8 bases short and J 9 bases short, with 12 bases between. The CDR3 DNA follows: TGTGCCAGCCATGTGGGGATGACGCAGTATTTT. Amino acid sequence: CASHVGMTQYF.

V gene TRBV6-2 or TRBV6-3 combines with J gene TRBJ2-1; 8 bases are shared with TRBD2. This CDR3 is built from 15 residues. V shed 3 bases, J shed 8 bases, and the junction held 9 bases outside the gene matches. Germline V lookup: CDR1 MNHEY, CDR2 SVGEGT. The CDR3 loop is CASSYNSGSIDEQFF. In DNA, the CDR3 is TGTGCCAGCAGTTATAACAGCGGGAGTATCGATGAGCAGTTCTTC.

Only a few counts were recorded for this clonotype. V is TRBV29-1 and J is TRBJ2-2, with D tentatively TRBD1 (5 bases). The V gene lost 7 bases and the J gene lost 2 bases, with 11 bases spanning the gap. Germline assignment: CDR1 SQVTM and CDR2 ANQGSEA. The CDR3 extends over 13 amino acids. This CDR3 is CSGIGANTGELFF. CDR3 DNA: TGCAGCGGTATAGGGGCCAACACCGGGGAGCTGTTTTTT.

The V call is TRBV4-1, the J call TRBJ2-3, with no clear D. The CDR3 is 15 residues long. CDR1 and CDR2 from the germline V gene are MGHRA and YSYEKL. Trimming removed 1 base from V and 4 bases from J, with 12 bases in between. The CDR3 region has the DNA TGCGCCAGCAGCCAAGGGAAGGCAAAAGCAGATACGCAGTATTTT. Protein product: CASSQGKAKADTQYF.

This sequence joins TRBV20-1 and TRBJ2-3; D uncertain. This CDR3 spans 14 amino acids. The germline V gene encodes CDR1 DFQATT and CDR2 SNEGSKA (reference sequence). The V end was cut by 1 base, the J end by 1 base, with 9 bases between. CDR3 amino acids: CSARGQLGTDTQYF. The CDR3 DNA follows: TGCAGTGCTAGAGGGCAGTTGGGCACAGATACGCAGTATTTT.

This clonotype appeared once. The chain couples TRBV6-2 or TRBV6-3 to TRBJ1-2; 9 bases line up with TRBD1. CDR3 length equals 16 residues. Per germline, CDR1 MNHEY and CDR2 SVGEGT. With 1 base clipped from V and 7 bases from J, the junction kept 10 bases outside the gene matches. The CDR3 spells CASSYFGGTGQSGYTF. CDR3 nucleotides: TGTGCCAGCAGTTACTTCGGTGGGACAGGGCAGAGTGGCTACACCTTC.